The sequence of this TCR beta chain was determined in a study of T cells in Graves' hyperthyroidism and ophthalmopathy. Template material for amplifying TCR beta CDR3 regions consisted of RNA transcripts. TCR CDR3 regions were first amplified by RT-PCR with HTBI primers. In TCRdb, the multiplex PCR reads were re-called with MiXCR into one record per CDR3 protein. The sample holds 500,000 to 600,000 distinct CDR3 sequences; about 20% are singletons and the top ten take about 45%. V shed 4 bases and J shed 1 base, with 19 bases lying between them. The CDR3 is made up of 17 amino acids. Per germline, CDR1 SGHAT and CDR2 FQNNGV.

The chain has TRBV11-2 and TRBJ1-2; tentative D call: TRBD1 (5 bases). Sequencing was performed on blood. The TCR was taken from a man aged 40-55 years with Graves' ophthalmopathy. CDR3 DNA sequence: TGTGCCAGCAGCTGGGGGGGGGGGACCCCACTTAACTATGGCTACACCTTC. As protein: CASSWGGGTPLNYGYTF.